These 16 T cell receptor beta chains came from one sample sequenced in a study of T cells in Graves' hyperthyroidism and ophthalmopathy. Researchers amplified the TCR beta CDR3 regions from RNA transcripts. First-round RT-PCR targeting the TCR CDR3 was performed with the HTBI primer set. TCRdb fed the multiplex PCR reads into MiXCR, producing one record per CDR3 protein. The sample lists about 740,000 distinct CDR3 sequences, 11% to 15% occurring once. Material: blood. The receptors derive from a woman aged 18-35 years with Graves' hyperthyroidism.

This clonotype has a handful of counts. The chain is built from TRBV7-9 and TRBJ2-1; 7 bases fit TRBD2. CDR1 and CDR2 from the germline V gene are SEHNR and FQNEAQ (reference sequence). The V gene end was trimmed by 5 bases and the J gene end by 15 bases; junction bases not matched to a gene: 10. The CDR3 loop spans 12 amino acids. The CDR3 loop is CASSVGEGPRFF. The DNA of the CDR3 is TGTGCCAGCAGCGTCGGGGAGGGCCCCCGGTTCTTC.

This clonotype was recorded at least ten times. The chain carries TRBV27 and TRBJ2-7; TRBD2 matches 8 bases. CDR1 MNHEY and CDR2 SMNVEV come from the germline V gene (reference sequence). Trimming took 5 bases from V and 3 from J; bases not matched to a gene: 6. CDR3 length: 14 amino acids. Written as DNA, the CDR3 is TGTGCCAGCAGTAGACCGGGACTAGTCTACGAGCAGTACTTC. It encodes CASSRPGLVYEQYF.

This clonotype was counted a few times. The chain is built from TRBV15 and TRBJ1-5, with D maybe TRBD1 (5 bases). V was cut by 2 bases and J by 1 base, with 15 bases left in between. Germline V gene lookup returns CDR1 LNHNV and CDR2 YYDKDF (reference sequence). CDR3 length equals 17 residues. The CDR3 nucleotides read TGTGCCACCAGCAGACAGGGTTTAGAAGGAAGCAATCAGCCCCAGCATTTT. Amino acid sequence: CATSRQGLEGSNQPQHF.

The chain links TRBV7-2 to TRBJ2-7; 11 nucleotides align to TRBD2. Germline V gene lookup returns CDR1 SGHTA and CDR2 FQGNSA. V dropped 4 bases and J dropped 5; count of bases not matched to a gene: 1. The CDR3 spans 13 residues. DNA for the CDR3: TGTGCCAGCAGCTGGGGACTAGCGGACGAGCAGTACTTC. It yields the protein CASSWGLADEQYF.

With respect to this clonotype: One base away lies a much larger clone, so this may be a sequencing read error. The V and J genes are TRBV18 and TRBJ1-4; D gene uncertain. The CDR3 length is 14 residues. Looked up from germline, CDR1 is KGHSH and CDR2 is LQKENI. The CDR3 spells CASSRLTTSEKLFF. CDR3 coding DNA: TGTGCCAGCTCACGGCTAACAACTAGTGAAAAACTGTTTTTT.

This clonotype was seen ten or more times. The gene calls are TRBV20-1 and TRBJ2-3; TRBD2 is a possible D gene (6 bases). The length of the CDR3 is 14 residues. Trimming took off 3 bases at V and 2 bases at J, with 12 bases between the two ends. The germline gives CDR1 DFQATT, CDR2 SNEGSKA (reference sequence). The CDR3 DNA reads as TGCAGTGCTAGTTGGGCGGGGTCCACAGATACGCAGTATTTT. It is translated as CSASWAGSTDTQYF.

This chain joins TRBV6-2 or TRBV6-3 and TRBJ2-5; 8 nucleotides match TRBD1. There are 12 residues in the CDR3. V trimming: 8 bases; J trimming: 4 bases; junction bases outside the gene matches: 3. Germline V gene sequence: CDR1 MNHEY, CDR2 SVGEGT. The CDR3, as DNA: TGTGCCAGCGGCGACAGGGGAGAGACCCAGTACTTC. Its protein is CASGDRGETQYF.

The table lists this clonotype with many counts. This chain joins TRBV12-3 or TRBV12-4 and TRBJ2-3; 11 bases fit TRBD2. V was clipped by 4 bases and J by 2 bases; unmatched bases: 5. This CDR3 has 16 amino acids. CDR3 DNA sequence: TGTGCCAGCAGTTCGGGACTAGCGGAGGACACAGATACGCAGTATTTT. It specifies CASSSGLAEDTDTQYF.

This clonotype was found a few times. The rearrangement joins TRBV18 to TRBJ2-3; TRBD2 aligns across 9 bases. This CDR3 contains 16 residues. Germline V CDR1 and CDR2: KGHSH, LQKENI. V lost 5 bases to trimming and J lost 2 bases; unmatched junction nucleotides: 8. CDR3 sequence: CASSSIAGVNTDTQYF. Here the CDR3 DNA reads TGTGCCAGCTCATCGATAGCGGGAGTGAACACAGATACGCAGTATTTT.

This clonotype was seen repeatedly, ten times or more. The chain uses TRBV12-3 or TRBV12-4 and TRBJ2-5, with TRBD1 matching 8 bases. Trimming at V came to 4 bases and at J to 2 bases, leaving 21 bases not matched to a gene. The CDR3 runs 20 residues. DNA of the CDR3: TGTGCCAGCAGTTACTACCTAGACAGGGGTCGCGCCCAAGTACAAGAGACCCAGTACTTC. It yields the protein CASSYYLDRGRAQVQETQYF.

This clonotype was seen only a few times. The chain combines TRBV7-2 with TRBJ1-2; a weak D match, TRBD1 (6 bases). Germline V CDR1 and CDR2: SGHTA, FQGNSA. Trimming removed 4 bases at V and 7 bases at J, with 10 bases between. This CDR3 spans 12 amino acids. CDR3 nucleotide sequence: TGTGCCAGCAGCTGGACGACAGGTGGCTACACCTTC. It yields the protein CASSWTTGGYTF.

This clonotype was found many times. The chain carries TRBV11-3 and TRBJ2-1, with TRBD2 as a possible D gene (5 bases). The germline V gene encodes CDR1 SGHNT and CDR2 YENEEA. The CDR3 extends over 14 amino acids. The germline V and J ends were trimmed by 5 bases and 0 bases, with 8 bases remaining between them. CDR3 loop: CASSPGFSYNEQFF. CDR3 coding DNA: TGTGCCAGCAGCCCGGGGTTCTCCTACAATGAGCAGTTCTTC. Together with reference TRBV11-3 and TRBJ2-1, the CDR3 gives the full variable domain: EAGVVQSPRYKIIEKKQPVAFWCNPISGHNTLYWYLQNLGQGPELLIRYENEEAVDDSQLPKDRFSAERLKGVDSTLKIQPAELGDSAVYLCASSPGFSYNEQFFGPGTRLTVL.

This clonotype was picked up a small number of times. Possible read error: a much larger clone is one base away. The CDR3 bases are TGTGCCAGCAGCCAAGATCCGGCGGCCCATGGCTACACCTTC. Protein: CASSQDPAAHGYTF. The V call is TRBV3-1, the J call TRBJ1-2; D uncertain. This CDR3 is built from 14 residues. Trimming shortened V by 0 bases and J by 6 bases, and 11 bases separated the two germline ends. The V gene's germline CDR1 is LGHDT and CDR2 YNNKEL (reference sequence).

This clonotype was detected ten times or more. As DNA, the CDR3 is TGCAGTGCCGCGGACTACCGCACAGATACGCAGTATTTT. Protein product: CSAADYRTDTQYF. The rearrangement joins TRBV20-1 to TRBJ2-3; D perhaps matches TRBD2 (6 bases). The CDR3 covers 13 residues. The ends were cut back, 6 bases at V and 1 base at J, with 11 bases in the middle. CDR1 and CDR2 (germline): DFQATT, SNEGSKA (reference sequence).

The CDR3 DNA reads as TGTGCCAGCAGTGACGGTATAAGGGGATTGGTAGCGGGAACTTCCACCTACGAGCAGTACTTC. Its protein is CASSDGIRGLVAGTSTYEQYF. The chain carries TRBV6-4 and TRBJ2-7, with 8 bases fitting TRBD2. CDR1 and CDR2 (germline): MRHNA, SNTAGT. V shed 2 bases, J shed 2 bases, and the junction held 23 bases outside the gene matches. This CDR3 is 21 amino acids long.

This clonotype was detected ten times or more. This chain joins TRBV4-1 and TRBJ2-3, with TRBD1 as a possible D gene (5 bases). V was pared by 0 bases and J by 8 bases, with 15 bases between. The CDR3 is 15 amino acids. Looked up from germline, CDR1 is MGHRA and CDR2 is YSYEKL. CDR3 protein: CASSQEDSRPITQYF. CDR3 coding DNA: TGCGCCAGCAGCCAAGAAGACAGCCGCCCAATTACGCAGTATTTT.